This T cell receptor beta chain stems from a study of control samples from healthy donors and cancer patients (dated by TCRdb to 2018 to 2021). The library was prepared using the immunoSEQ multiplex PCR assay. Not all clones reach the TCRdb copy of this immuneACCESS table, which keeps in-frame sequences only. Checked studies attribute under half of the gap to unresolved V genes and leave the rest unexplained. Present in this sample are under 80,000 clones, 85% to 95% of which were seen just once. 6.2% of the sample lies in the top ten. As concerns this clone: It has no known antigen specificity. No base quality information exists; no much larger clone differs at one position.

The sample consisted of blood. The sequence was obtained from a woman aged 40 to 50 in good health.

The nucleotide sequence reads as follows: TGTGCCAGCAGCCAAGAATTCCGCTGGACCGCACCTTTACAGCAGTACTTC. Its amino acids are CASSQEFRWTAPLQQYF. This sequence uses TRBV3-1 (or the pseudogene TRBV3-2) and TRBJ2-7, with the D gene call left open. V and J are truncated by 0 bases and 8 bases respectively, leaving an intervening sequence of 23 bases. According to the germline V gene (reference sequence), CDR1 reads LGHDT and CDR2 reads YNNKEL. The CDR3 runs 17 amino acids, cysteine and phenylalanine included. This entry keeps only the CDR3 DNA: 51 bases, framed from base 1.